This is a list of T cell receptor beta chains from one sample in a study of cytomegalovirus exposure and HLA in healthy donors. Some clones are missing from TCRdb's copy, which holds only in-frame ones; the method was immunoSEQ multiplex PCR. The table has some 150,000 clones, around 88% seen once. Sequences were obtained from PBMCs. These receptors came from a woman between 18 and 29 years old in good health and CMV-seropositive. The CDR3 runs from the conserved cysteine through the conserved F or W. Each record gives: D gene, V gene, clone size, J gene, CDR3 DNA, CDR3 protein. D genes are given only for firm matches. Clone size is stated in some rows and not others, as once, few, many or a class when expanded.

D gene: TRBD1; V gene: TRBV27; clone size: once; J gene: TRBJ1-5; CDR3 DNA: TGTGCCAGCAGGGGACAGGGAATGGGTCAGCCCCAGCATTTT; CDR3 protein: CASRGQGMGQPQHF
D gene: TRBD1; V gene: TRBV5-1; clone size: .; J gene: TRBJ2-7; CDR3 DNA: TGCGCCAGCAGCTCACAGGGGGACGAGCAGTACTTC; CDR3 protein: CASSSQGDEQYF
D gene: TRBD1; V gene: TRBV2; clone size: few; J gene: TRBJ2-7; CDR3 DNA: TGTGCCAGCAGCGGGACAGGGAGGAACGAGCAGTACTTC; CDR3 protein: CASSGTGRNEQYF
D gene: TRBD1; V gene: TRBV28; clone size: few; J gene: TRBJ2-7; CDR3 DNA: TGTGCCAGCAGTTTACCTGACAGGGGGCCTCCCTACGAGCAGTACTTC; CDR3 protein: CASSLPDRGPPYEQYF
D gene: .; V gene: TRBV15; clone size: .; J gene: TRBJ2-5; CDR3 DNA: TGTGCCACCAGCAGAGGGAAAGCGGAGTTCGAGACCCAGTACTTC; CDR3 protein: CATSRGKAEFETQYF
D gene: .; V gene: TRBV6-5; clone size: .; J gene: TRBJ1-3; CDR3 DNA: TGTGCCAGCAGTTACCCGGGAATCACTGGAAACACCATATATTTT; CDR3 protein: CASSYPGITGNTIYF
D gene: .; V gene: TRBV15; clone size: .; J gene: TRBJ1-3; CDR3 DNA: TGTGCCACCAGCAGGGACAGCGGAAACACCATATATTTT; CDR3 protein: CATSRDSGNTIYF
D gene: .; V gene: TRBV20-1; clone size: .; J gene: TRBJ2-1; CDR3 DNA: TGCAGTGCCAACAGAAACAATGAGCAGTTCTTC; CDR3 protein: CSANRNNEQFF
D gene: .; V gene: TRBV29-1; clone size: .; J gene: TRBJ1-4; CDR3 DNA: TGCAGCGTTGGGACAGTAGCAACTAATGAAAAACTGTTTTTT; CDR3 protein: CSVGTVATNEKLFF
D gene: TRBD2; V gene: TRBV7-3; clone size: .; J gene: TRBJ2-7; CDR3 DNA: TGTGCCAGCAGCTTATGGGGGACTAGCTCCTACGAGCAGTACTTC; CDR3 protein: CASSLWGTSSYEQYF
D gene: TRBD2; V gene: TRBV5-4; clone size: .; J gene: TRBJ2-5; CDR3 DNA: TGTGCCAGCAGCCATTGGACTAGCGGGGGGGAAGAGACCCAGTACTTC; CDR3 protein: CASSHWTSGGEETQYF
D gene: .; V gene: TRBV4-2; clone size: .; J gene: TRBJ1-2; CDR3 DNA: TGTGCCAGCAGCCAACTCCGGACCGGGATTCCATATGGCTACACCTTC; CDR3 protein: CASSQLRTGIPYGYTF
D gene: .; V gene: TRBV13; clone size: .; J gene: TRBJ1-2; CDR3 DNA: TGTGCCAGCAGCTTAGTGGACGGGAGCTACACCTTC; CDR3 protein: CASSLVDGSYTF
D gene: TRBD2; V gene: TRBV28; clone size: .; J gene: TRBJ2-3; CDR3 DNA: TGTGCCAGCAGACTAGCGGGGGGGACAGATACGCAGTATTTT; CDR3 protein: CASRLAGGTDTQYF
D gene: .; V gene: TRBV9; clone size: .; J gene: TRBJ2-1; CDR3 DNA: TGTGCCAGCAGCGTACTGACTAGCTCCTACAATGAGCAGTTCTTC; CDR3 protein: CASSVLTSSYNEQFF
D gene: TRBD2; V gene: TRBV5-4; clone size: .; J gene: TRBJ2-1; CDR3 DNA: TGTGCCAGCAGCTTGGACGGCGGGAGATCCTACAATGAGCAGTTCTTC; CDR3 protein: CASSLDGGRSYNEQFF
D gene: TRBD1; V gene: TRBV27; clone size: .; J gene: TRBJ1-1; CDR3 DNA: TGTGCCAGCAGCCCCGGGACAGTGAACACTGAAGCTTTCTTT; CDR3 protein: CASSPGTVNTEAFF
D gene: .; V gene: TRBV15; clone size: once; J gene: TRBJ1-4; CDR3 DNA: TGTGCCACCAGCAGAGATGGGTTAGGGGGACCGGATGCTAATGAAAAACTGTTTTTT; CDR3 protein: CATSRDGLGGPDANEKLFF
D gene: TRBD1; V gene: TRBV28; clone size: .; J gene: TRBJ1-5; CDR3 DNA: TGTGCCAGCAGCTCGGGACAGGGTAACAATCAGCCCCAGCATTTT; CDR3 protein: CASSSGQGNNQPQHF
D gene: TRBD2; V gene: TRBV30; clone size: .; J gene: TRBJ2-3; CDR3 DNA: TGTGCCTGGACTCGTGGGGCTAGCGGGTTCACAGATACGCAGTATTTT; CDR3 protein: CAWTRGASGFTDTQYF
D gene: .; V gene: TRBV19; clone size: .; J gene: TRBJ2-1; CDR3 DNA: TGTGCCAGTAAGACGGGAGTTACCTACAATGAGCAGTTCTTC; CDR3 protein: CASKTGVTYNEQFF
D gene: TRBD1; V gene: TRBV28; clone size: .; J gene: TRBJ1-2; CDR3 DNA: TGTGCCAGCAGCCTAGACAGGGGTAACGGCTACACCTTC; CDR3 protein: CASSLDRGNGYTF
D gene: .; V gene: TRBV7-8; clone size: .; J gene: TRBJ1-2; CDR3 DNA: TGTGCCAGCAGCGTCGGACTTCAGTATGGCTACACCTTC; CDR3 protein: CASSVGLQYGYTF
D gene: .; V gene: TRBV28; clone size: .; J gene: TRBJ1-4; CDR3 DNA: TGTGCCAGCGGCACCTGGGAAAAACTGTTTTTT; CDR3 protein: CASGTWEKLFF
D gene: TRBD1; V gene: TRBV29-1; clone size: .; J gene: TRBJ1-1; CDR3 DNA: TGCAGCGTTTTTGTTGGTACCAGGGGGCGTAGCGCTGAAGCTTTCTTT; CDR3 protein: CSVFVGTRGRSAEAFF
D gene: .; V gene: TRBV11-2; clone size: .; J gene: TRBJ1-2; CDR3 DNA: TGTGCCAGCAGCTTAGGCGGAAGGGGCTACACCTTC; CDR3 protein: CASSLGGRGYTF
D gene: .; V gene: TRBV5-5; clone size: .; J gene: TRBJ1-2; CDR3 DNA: TGTGCCAGCAGCTCCAAGGGGATAGGGGTTGGCTACACCTTC; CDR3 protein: CASSSKGIGVGYTF
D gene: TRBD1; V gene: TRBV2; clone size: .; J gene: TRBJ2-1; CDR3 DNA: TGTGCCAGCAGATTACAGGGGGCTTCCTACAATGAGCAGTTCTTC; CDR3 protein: CASRLQGASYNEQFF
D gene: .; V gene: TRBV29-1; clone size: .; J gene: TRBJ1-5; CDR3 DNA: TGCAGCGTTGAAGGGACCGGGGGAGGGCCCCAGCATTTT; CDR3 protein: CSVEGTGGGPQHF
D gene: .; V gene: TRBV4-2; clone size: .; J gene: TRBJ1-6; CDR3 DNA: TGTGCCAGCAGCCAAGAGTCCGGGGGTAATTCACCCCTCCACTTT; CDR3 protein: CASSQESGGNSPLHF
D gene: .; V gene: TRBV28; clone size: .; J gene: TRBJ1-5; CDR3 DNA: TGTGCCAGCAGACCTGGGACAATAGTTCAGCCCCAGCATTTT; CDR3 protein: CASRPGTIVQPQHF
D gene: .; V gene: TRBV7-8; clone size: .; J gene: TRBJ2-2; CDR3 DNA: TGTGCCAGCAGCTTAGAGGGGTGGCTGTTTTTT; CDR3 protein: CASSLEGWLFF
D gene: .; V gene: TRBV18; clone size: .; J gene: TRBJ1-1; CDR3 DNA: TGTGCCAGCTCACCGAACAGGGTCGGAGCGAACACTGAAGCTTTCTTT; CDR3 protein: CASSPNRVGANTEAFF
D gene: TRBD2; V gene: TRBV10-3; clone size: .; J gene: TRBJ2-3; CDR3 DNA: TGTGCCATCAGTGAAGAAGCGGGGGGGCCAGCAGATACGCAGTATTTT; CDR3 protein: CAISEEAGGPADTQYF
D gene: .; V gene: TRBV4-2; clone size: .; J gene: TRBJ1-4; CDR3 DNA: TGTGCCAGCAGGAAAGAAGAGGGGGGGGGTGAAAAACTGTTTTTT; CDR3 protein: CASRKEEGGGEKLFF
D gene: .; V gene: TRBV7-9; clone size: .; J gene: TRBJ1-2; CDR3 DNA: TGTGCCAGCAGCTTAGGGGTGGGAGGTGGCTACACCTTC; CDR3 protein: CASSLGVGGGYTF
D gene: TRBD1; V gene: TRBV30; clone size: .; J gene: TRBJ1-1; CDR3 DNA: TGTGCCTGGAGCCCGGGACAGGGAATTGCTGAAGCTTTCTTT; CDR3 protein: CAWSPGQGIAEAFF
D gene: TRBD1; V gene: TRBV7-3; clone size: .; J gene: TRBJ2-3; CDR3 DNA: TGTGCCAGCAGCTTAACACCGACAGGGGGCACAGATACGCAGTATTTT; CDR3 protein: CASSLTPTGGTDTQYF
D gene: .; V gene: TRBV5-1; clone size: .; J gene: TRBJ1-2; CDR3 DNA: TGCGCCAGCAGCTTTCTTCCGGGGTCAGGTGGCTACACCTTC; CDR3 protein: CASSFLPGSGGYTF